This passage covers 15 T cell receptor beta chains from one sample sequenced in a study of blood T cell repertoires in COVID-19. Some clones are missing from TCRdb's copy, which holds only in-frame ones; the method was immunoSEQ multiplex PCR. This table holds under 250,000 clones, around 86% found once. Sequencing was done on a sample of peripheral blood. All receptors come from an elderly man with acute or convalescent COVID-19.

The chain employs TRBV7-9 and TRBJ2-1; a possible D gene is TRBD1 (6 bases). Per the germline V gene, CDR1 is SEHNR and CDR2 is FQNEAQ (reference sequence). V shed 3 bases and J shed 6 bases, with 12 bases lying between them. The CDR3 runs to 14 residues. The CDR3 bases are TGTGCCAGCAGCTTTGAGGGGGTGGGCAATGAGCAGTTCTTC. Amino acid sequence: CASSFEGVGNEQFF.

V usage is TRBV10-1 and J usage is TRBJ2-5; TRBD2 agrees at 7 bases. The CDR3 is made up of 15 amino acids. V trimming: 6 bases; J trimming: 7 bases; junction bases outside the gene matches: 14. Germline loops: CDR1 WNHNN, CDR2 SYGVQD (reference sequence). CDR3 nucleotide sequence: TGCGCCAGCAGCCAATCCGGGAGGCTCGGAGGGACCCAGTACTTC. It encodes CASSQSGRLGGTQYF.

The rearrangement links TRBV11-1 to TRBJ2-7, with a weak D call TRBD2 (6 bases). V was shortened by 1 base and J by 10 bases, with 17 bases between the two germline ends. Per germline, CDR1 SGHAT and CDR2 FQDESV (reference sequence). The CDR3 covers 14 residues. This chain's CDR3 is CASSLVSGPEGQYF. DNA of the CDR3: TGTGCCAGCAGCTTAGTTAGCGGACCGGAGGGTCAGTACTTC. Looking up the rest from reference TRBV11-1 and TRBJ2-7 gives the full variable domain: EAEVAQSPRYKITEKSQAVAFWCDPISGHATLYWYRQILGQGPELLVQFQDESVVDDSQLPKDRFSAERLKGVDSTLKIQPAELGDSAMYLCASSLVSGPEGQYFGPGTRLTVT.

The genes are TRBV6-1 and TRBJ2-1, with a tentative D call TRBD2 (5 bases). CDR1 and CDR2 (germline): MNHNS, SASEGT. Trimming cost V 1 base and J 0 bases, with 16 bases left between them. This CDR3 spans 18 amino acids. For the CDR3, the DNA is TGTGCCAGCAGTGAAGGGACCCAAGTAGCGCGCTCCTACAATGAGCAGTTCTTC. Its protein is CASSEGTQVARSYNEQFF.

This chain links TRBV5-1 with TRBJ1-2; the D gene is possibly TRBD1 (5 bases). Germline assignment: CDR1 SGHRS and CDR2 YFSETQ. The CDR3 has 12 amino acids. Trimming pared 6 bases from V and 5 bases from J, leaving 11 bases between. The CDR3 is CASTGVGYGYTF. The CDR3 nucleotides read TGCGCCAGCACGGGGGTTGGATATGGCTACACCTTC.

The genes are TRBV5-1 and TRBJ2-7; tentative D call: TRBD1 (6 bases). CDR3 length: 12 amino acids. V lost 4 bases and J lost 3, with 8 bases in between. The germline V gene encodes CDR1 SGHRS and CDR2 YFSETQ. The chain's CDR3 is CASSIQGYEQYF. The CDR3 coding sequence is TGCGCCAGCAGCATACAGGGCTACGAGCAGTACTTC.

The CDR3 spells CASSLGRERGYTF. DNA of the CDR3: TGTGCCAGCAGCTTGGGGCGGGAGCGGGGCTACACCTTC. The chain combines TRBV5-5 with TRBJ1-2; D remains unclear. CDR3 length: 13 amino acids. The germline CDR1 and CDR2 sequences are SGHKS and YYEKEE (reference sequence). V lost 0 bases to trimming and J lost 8 bases, with 11 bases between them.

The table lists this clone with a few counts. The genes are TRBV19 and TRBJ1-6; D remains unclear. Germline CDR1 reads LNHDA; CDR2 reads SQIVND (reference sequence). The CDR3 runs to 14 residues. Trimming left V 6 bases short and J 4 bases short, with 10 bases between. The CDR3 region has the DNA TGTGCCAGTAGCTTCGGGATATATAATTCACCCCTCCACTTT. Encoded protein: CASSFGIYNSPLHF.

The chain employs TRBV5-5 and TRBJ2-1, with TRBD1 matching 7 bases. CDR3 length: 15 amino acids. CDR1 is SGHKS, CDR2 YYEKEE, per germline (reference sequence). V shed 3 bases, J shed 7 bases, and the junction held 10 bases outside the gene matches. DNA of the CDR3: TGTGCCAGCAGCTCCCAGGGGGACCTCCTTAATGAGCAGTTCTTC. This encodes CASSSQGDLLNEQFF. The full variable domain, in which reference TRBV5-5 and TRBJ2-1 provide the parts outside the CDR3, is DAGVTQSPTHLIKTRGQQVTLRCSPISGHKSVSWYQQVLGQGPQFIFQYYEKEERGRGNFPDRFSARQFPNYSSELNVNALLLGDSALYLCASSSQGDLLNEQFFGPGTRLTVL.

V gene TRBV24-1 combines with J gene TRBJ2-3; 10 bases are a match to TRBD1. The junction had 3 bases not matched to a gene; V was cut back by 4 bases and J by 6 bases. CDR3 size: 14 residues. Germline V CDR1 and CDR2: KGHDR, SFDVKD. The CDR3 DNA is TGTGCCACCAGTGACCGGACAGGGGGGGATACGCAGTATTTT. Amino acids: CATSDRTGGDTQYF.

The chain combines TRBV28 with TRBJ2-7, with TRBD2 matching over 15 bases. J gave up 5 bases and V 5 bases, and 7 bases lay outside the gene matches. Germline CDR1 is MDHEN and CDR2 is SYDVKM. The CDR3 is 16 residues long. The CDR3 loop is CASSENGTSGRNEQYF. In DNA form, the CDR3 reads TGTGCCAGCAGTGAAAACGGGACTAGCGGGAGGAACGAGCAGTACTTC.

The chain joins TRBV2 to TRBJ1-1, with a possible D match to TRBD1 (6 bases). The CDR3 consists of 15 residues. The V and J ends lost 4 bases and 4 bases respectively, with 16 bases between them. Germline CDR1 is SNHLY and CDR2 is FYNNEI. The chain's CDR3 is CASSVRGGAVTEAFF. CDR3 nucleotide sequence: TGTGCCAGCAGTGTACGCGGGGGGGCTGTCACTGAAGCTTTCTTT. Full variable domain (missing parts from reference TRBV2 and TRBJ1-1): EPEVTQTPSHQVTQMGQEVILRCVPISNHLYFYWYRQILGQKVEFLVSFYNNEISEKSEIFDDQFSVERPDGSNFTLKIRSTKLEDSAMYFCASSVRGGAVTEAFFGQGTRLTVV.

This clone was counted a single time. The chain has TRBV14 and TRBJ1-1; 9 bases fit TRBD1. Germline V gives CDR1 SGHDN, CDR2 FVKESK. The CDR3 totals 16 residues. V shed 4 bases and J 6 bases; nucleotides not matched to a gene: 12. Written as DNA, the CDR3 is TGTGCCAGCAGCCCCCTTCTGGGACAGGGTAATTCTGAAGCTTTCTTT. Translating gives CASSPLLGQGNSEAFF.

This clone was detected a few times. The gene calls are TRBV19 and TRBJ1-4, with TRBD1 matching over 7 bases. This CDR3 is 17 amino acids long. The trim removed 6 bases at V and 1 base at J, leaving 11 bases unmatched. Germline V gene sequence: CDR1 LNHDA, CDR2 SQIVND (reference sequence). In DNA, the CDR3 is TGTGCCAGTAGACAAAGGGGGGACAGCGGAACTAATGAAAAACTGTTTTTT. Translation: CASRQRGDSGTNEKLFF.

This clone occurred once. The chain is built from TRBV7-8 and TRBJ1-5, with 7 bases lining up with TRBD1. Germline-derived CDR1 and CDR2 are SGHVS and FQNEAQ. The CDR3 loop spans 16 amino acids. V lost 5 bases and J lost 0; bases outside the gene matches: 7. DNA of the CDR3: TGTGCCAGCAGCCAGGAGACAGGGAATAGCAATCAGCCCCAGCATTTT. Its translation: CASSQETGNSNQPQHF. Combining the CDR3 with reference TRBV7-8 and TRBJ1-5 gives the whole variable domain GAGVSQSPRYKVAKRGQDVALRCDPISGHVSLFWYQQALGQGPEFLTYFQNEAQLDKSGLPSDRFFAERPEGSVSTLKIQRTQQEDSAVYLCASSQETGNSNQPQHFGDGTRLSIL.